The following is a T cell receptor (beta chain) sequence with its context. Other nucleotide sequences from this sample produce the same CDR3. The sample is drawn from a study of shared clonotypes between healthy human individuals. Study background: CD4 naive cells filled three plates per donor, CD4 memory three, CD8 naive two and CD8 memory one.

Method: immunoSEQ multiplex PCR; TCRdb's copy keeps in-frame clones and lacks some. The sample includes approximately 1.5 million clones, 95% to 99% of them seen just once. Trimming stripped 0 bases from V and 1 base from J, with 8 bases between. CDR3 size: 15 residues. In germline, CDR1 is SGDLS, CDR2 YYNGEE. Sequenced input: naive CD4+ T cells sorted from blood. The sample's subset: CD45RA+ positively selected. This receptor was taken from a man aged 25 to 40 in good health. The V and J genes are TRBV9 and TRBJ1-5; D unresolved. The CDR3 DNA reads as TGTGCCAGCAGCGTAGCGGGGTTAAGCAATCAGCCCCAGCATTTT. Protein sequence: CASSVAGLSNQPQHF.